These 18 T cell receptor beta chains originate from one sample sequenced in a study of blood T cell repertoires in COVID-19. Profiled with immunoSEQ multiplex PCR; TCRdb holds only in-frame clones, not every one. Of about 170,000 clones in the sample, around 85% were seen once. The sequenced sample was peripheral blood. The receptors were gathered from a man aged 55 to 70 who had recovered from COVID-19.

V and J are TRBV6-5 and TRBJ1-2, with 8 bases matching TRBD1. CDR3 length: 13 amino acids. Germline assignment: CDR1 MNHEY and CDR2 SVGAGI. V lost 7 bases, J lost 2 bases, and 3 bases stayed unmatched. CDR3 region: CASIGDRNYGYTF. CDR3 coding DNA: TGTGCCAGCATAGGGGACAGGAACTATGGCTACACCTTC.

The V call is TRBV14, the J call TRBJ1-2; D possibly corresponds to TRBD1 (5 bases). Germline CDR1 SGHDN, CDR2 FVKESK. The CDR3 totals 13 residues. The V and J ends lost 5 bases and 5 bases respectively, with 12 bases between them. CDR3 nucleotide sequence: TGTGCCAGCAGCTTCGATCGGGGGTATGGCTACACCTTC. It encodes CASSFDRGYGYTF. The variable domain in full, completed from reference TRBV14 and TRBJ1-2, reads EAGVTQFPSHSVIEKGQTVTLRCDPISGHDNLYWYRRVMGKEIKFLLHFVKESKQDESGMPNNRFLAERTGGTYSTLKVQPAELEDSGVYFCASSFDRGYGYTFGSGTRLTVV.

The J gene is TRBJ1-1, the V gene TRBV9, with a weak D call TRBD1 (5 bases). The CDR3 extends over 15 amino acids. Germline V CDR1 and CDR2: SGDLS, YYNGEE. The V end lost 0 bases, the J end lost 3 bases, and 12 bases lay between the germline ends. The CDR3 protein is CASSVGEGRYTEAFF. The CDR3, as DNA: TGTGCCAGCAGCGTAGGGGAGGGGAGATACACTGAAGCTTTCTTT.

This clone was counted only a few times. The chain couples TRBV25-1 to TRBJ1-5, with D possibly TRBD1 on 6 matching bases. Deletions cut 4 bases from V and 0 bases from J, with 10 bases between. The germline CDR1 and CDR2 sequences are MGHDK and SYGVNS. This CDR3 region has 15 residues. CDR3 coding DNA: TGTGCCAGCAGTGTGGGGGCCGGTAGCAATCAGCCCCAGCATTTT. Translation: CASSVGAGSNQPQHF. The full variable domain, its missing parts supplied by reference TRBV25-1 and TRBJ1-5, is EADIYQTPRYLVIGTGKKITLECSQTMGHDKMYWYQQDPGMELHLIHYSYGVNSTEKGDLSSESTVSRIRTEHFPLTLESARPSHTSQYLCASSVGAGSNQPQHFGDGTRLSIL.

The chain couples TRBV4-1 to TRBJ2-2, with D perhaps TRBD1 (5 bases). The germline gives CDR1 MGHRA, CDR2 YSYEKL. V dropped 5 bases and J dropped 6 bases, with 13 bases sitting between them. The CDR3 consists of 14 residues. The CDR3 DNA follows: TGCGCCAGCAGCTCCGAGACAGTCGCCGGGGAGCTGTTTTTT. It translates to CASSSETVAGELFF.

This sequence joins TRBV7-2 and TRBJ2-5; 13 bases match TRBD2. Germline CDR1 and CDR2: SGHTA and FQGNSA. Trimming removed 7 bases from V and 5 bases from J; junction bases left unmatched: 16. CDR3 length equals 18 residues. This CDR3 is CASIRGTSGAYWRETQYF. CDR3 DNA: TGTGCCAGCATCCGGGGGACTAGCGGGGCCTACTGGCGGGAGACCCAGTACTTC.

V usage is TRBV9 and J usage is TRBJ1-6, with TRBD1 matching over 7 bases. With 0 bases clipped from V and 10 bases from J, the junction kept 10 bases outside the gene matches. The CDR3 runs to 16 residues. Germline V lookup: CDR1 SGDLS, CDR2 YYNGEE. CDR3 sequence (DNA): TGTGCCAGCAGCGTAGGTCTGCAGGGGGATGGATCACCCCTCCACTTT. Its protein is CASSVGLQGDGSPLHF.

The chain joins TRBV6-5 to TRBJ1-5; TRBD1 agrees at 7 bases. Germline V lookup: CDR1 MNHEY, CDR2 SVGAGI. V shed 9 bases, J shed 2 bases, and the junction held 10 bases outside the gene matches. The CDR3 sequence is 15 residues long. The CDR3 region has the DNA TGTGCCAGTACCACAGGGGACCCTCGCAATCAGCCCCAGCATTTT. It yields the protein CASTTGDPRNQPQHF.

The rearrangement joins TRBV19 to TRBJ2-3, with 7 bases aligning to TRBD2. This CDR3 is 18 amino acids long. The germline V gene encodes CDR1 LNHDA and CDR2 SQIVND (reference sequence). Trimming took 1 base from V and 2 from J; bases not matched to a gene: 12. The CDR3 protein is CASSIGGGFRLDTDTQYF. In DNA form, the CDR3 reads TGTGCCAGTAGTATAGGGGGGGGGTTCCGTCTTGACACAGATACGCAGTATTTT.

The V gene is TRBV15, the J gene TRBJ2-7; D gene unclear. The germline CDR1 and CDR2 sequences are LNHNV and YYDKDF (reference sequence). Trimming took 0 bases from V and 3 from J, leaving 15 bases between them. The CDR3 has 16 residues. The CDR3 protein is CATSRDRAGSYYEQYF. The CDR3 coding sequence is TGTGCCACCAGCAGAGATCGCGCAGGTTCCTACTACGAGCAGTACTTC.

CDR3 residues: CASSLESGGWNEQFF. CDR3 DNA sequence: TGTGCCAGCAGCTTAGAGAGCGGGGGGTGGAATGAGCAGTTCTTC. This chain links TRBV7-2 with TRBJ2-1, with 9 bases identical to TRBD2. V was clipped by 1 base and J by 7 bases; unmatched bases: 5. CDR1 is SGHTA, CDR2 FQGNSA, per germline. This CDR3 contains 15 residues.

This clone turned up a few times. CDR3 loop: CASSYGQNTEAFF. The CDR3, as DNA: TGTGCCAGCAGTTACGGGCAGAACACTGAAGCTTTCTTT. The rearrangement uses TRBV6-5 and TRBJ1-1; D remains unclear. The CDR3 is made up of 13 amino acids. With 2 bases removed from V and 1 base from J, the gap between germline ends came to 5 bases. Germline V gene lookup returns CDR1 MNHEY and CDR2 SVGAGI.

This clone appeared once. The chain carries TRBV9 and TRBJ1-5; possibly TRBD1 for D (5 bases). The V gene's germline CDR1 is SGDLS and CDR2 YYNGEE. CDR3 size: 15 residues. V was cut by 4 bases and J by 2 bases, with 13 bases left in between. CDR3 amino acids: CASSPSTGGNQPQHF. The CDR3 DNA sequence: TGTGCCAGCAGCCCGAGTACAGGAGGCAATCAGCCCCAGCATTTT.

This clone appeared once. The chain couples TRBV7-6 to TRBJ1-3, with D perhaps TRBD1 (5 bases). The CDR3 covers 17 residues. The V gene lost 3 bases and the J gene lost 8 bases, with 23 bases spanning the gap. Germline V gene lookup returns CDR1 SGHVS and CDR2 FNYEAQ. The CDR3: CASSLPRAGPLGDTIYF. CDR3 in DNA: TGTGCCAGCAGCTTGCCCCGGGCCGGGCCTCTAGGGGACACCATATATTTT.

The chain uses TRBV18 and TRBJ1-1; TRBD1 is a possible D gene (5 bases). The germline V and J ends were trimmed by 3 bases and 1 base, with 9 bases remaining between them. Germline V CDR1 and CDR2: KGHSH, LQKENI. CDR3 length equals 14 residues. The CDR3 here is CASSPGGENTEAFF. The CDR3 DNA reads as TGTGCCAGCTCACCCGGGGGGGAGAACACTGAAGCTTTCTTT.

About this clone: The identical CDR3 is also encoded by other nucleotide sequences in the sample. The chain carries TRBV6-2 or TRBV6-3 and TRBJ2-7; TRBD1 agrees at 8 bases. This CDR3 is 14 amino acids long. The V segment lost 5 bases and the J segment 0 bases; nucleotides outside the gene matches: 3. Germline V gene sequence: CDR1 MNHEY, CDR2 SVGEGT. The CDR3 sequence is CASSTGGSSYEQYF. The DNA for the CDR3 is TGTGCCAGCAGTACAGGGGGAAGCTCCTACGAGCAGTACTTC.

This clone has a single count. The CDR3 loop is CASSLAGGSNTGELFF. The CDR3, as DNA: TGTGCCAGCAGCTTAGCGGGGGGCTCGAACACCGGGGAGCTGTTTTTT. The chain joins TRBV7-3 to TRBJ2-2; 8 bases fit TRBD2. CDR3 length: 16 residues. The germline CDR1 and CDR2 sequences are SGHTA and FQGTGA. Losses at the gene ends were 2 bases for V and 0 bases for J; bases not matched to a gene: 2.

This clone was picked up one time. The chain recombines TRBV23-1 with TRBJ2-5; D is perhaps TRBD2 (5 bases). TRBV23-1 is an ORF, with its function uncertain. Trimming shortened V by 3 bases and J by 5 bases, and 13 bases separated the two germline ends. This CDR3 has 14 residues. CDR3 protein: CASSQPPPGETQYF. In DNA, the CDR3 is TGCGCCAGCAGTCAGCCCCCCCCGGGGGAGACCCAGTACTTC.